The rows below give T cell receptor beta chains drawn from one sample of a study of T-cell memory formation after mild COVID-19. TCRdb independently ran MiXCR on the 5' RACE reads; one entry per CDR3 protein. The profile shows fewer than 650,000 distinct CDR3 sequences, around 15% of them singletons. The sample comprised PBMCs or a T cell subset sorted from them (not recorded which). The origin of the receptors is an adult woman who had mild COVID-19 (a few samples of this study predate the infection). Cell type and time point are not known. Both conserved end residues are part of each CDR3. Where a row states a size, it is once, few, many or the class of an expanded clone; other rows omit it.

size,V,CDR3
few,TRBV5-1,CASSKQGTSYNEQFF
once,TRBV5-6,CASSAGLTRGNEQFF
-,TRBV19,CASSDLAGGPLSYNEQFF
-,TRBV12-3/TRBV12-4,CASSPVNNYGYTF
-,TRBV4-3,CASSQGEGPSYEQYF
-,TRBV5-4,CASSLDGPPEAYSYGYTF
few,TRBV21-1,CASSPTDREGRTDTQYF
-,TRBV11-2,CASSQGLAGVGSAGVTQYF
once,TRBV4-1,CASSQRARSNTGELFF
-,TRBV27,CASSPWTSGKRTDTQYF
-,TRBV12-3/TRBV12-4,CASSAGRLSTDTQYF
-,TRBV6-4,CASSRTSGPEGELFF
-,TRBV12-3/TRBV12-4,CASSQGGTNEKLFF
few,TRBV12-3/TRBV12-4,CASRASSRQYGYTF
few,TRBV19,CASSIPGQVGNTEAFF
many,TRBV4-1,CASSQGQGSYEQYF
few,TRBV18,CASSLPVPLERGGKKTQYF
-,TRBV18,CASSPPTGQGAYNEQFF